This TCR beta chain was sequenced for a study of control samples from healthy donors and cancer patients. Generated by immunoSEQ multiplex PCR, the TCRdb table keeps only in-frame clones and is missing some. The data show about 130,000 clones, over 80% seen once. CDR3 length: 17 residues. J is TRBJ2-1 and V is TRBV21-1; the DNA was not used to check the table's D call, TRBD2. TRBV21-1 is recorded as a pseudogene. Input material: blood. The sequence came from a woman between 50 and 59 years old in good health. The CDR3 DNA reads TGTGCCAGCAGCTGCCGGGGAAGCGGGAGCTCCTACAATGAGCAGTTCTTC. Its protein is CASSCRGSGSSYNEQFF.